A selection of T cell receptor beta chains follows, all from one sample in a study of early T cells in non-severe SARS-CoV-2 infection. One entry per CDR3 protein, called by TCRdb with MiXCR from the 5' RACE reads. This sample has approximately 35,000 distinct CDR3 sequences; about 6% occur once, and the top ten carry 13%. The sequenced sample consisted of whole blood. All receptors derive from an adult who was a healthcare worker with PCR-confirmed SARS-CoV-2 infection or an uninfected control (not recorded which). CDR3s include the opening cysteine and the closing phenylalanine or tryptophan. The order of the fields is clone size, J gene, V gene, D gene, CDR3 DNA, CDR3 protein. D genes are given only for firm matches. Size is omitted from some rows. Given values are once, few, many or a class for expanded clones.

many TRBJ2-7 TRBV5-1 NA TGCGCCAGCAGCCCCCCCGCCGGGAATTACGAGCAGTACTTC CASSPPAGNYEQYF
many TRBJ2-7 TRBV6-6 TRBD1 TGTGCCAGCAGTTACTCAACGGACAGGTCCTACGAGCAGTACTTC CASSYSTDRSYEQYF
many TRBJ2-5 TRBV2 TRBD2 TGTGCCAGCAGTAGCGGGCGGGGGTTAGAGACCCAGTACTTC CASSSGRGLETQYF
NA TRBJ1-2 TRBV5-1 NA TGCGCCAGCAGCTTGGAGGCTGGAGGTAACTATGGCTACACCTTC CASSLEAGGNYGYTF
NA TRBJ2-7 TRBV20-1 TRBD2 TGCAGTGCTAGTGGAGAAGCGGGGGGGAACGAGCAGTACTTC CSASGEAGGNEQYF
NA TRBJ1-2 TRBV5-1 TRBD1 TGCGCCACCAGCTTGGACGGGACAGGGAAAATGGACTATGGCTACACCTTC CATSLDGTGKMDYGYTF
many TRBJ2-1 TRBV7-9 TRBD2 TGTGCCAGCTCCCCCCCAGTCCTGACTAGCGGGTTGGGGGTTTACAATGAGCAGTTCTTC CASSPPVLTSGLGVYNEQFF
many TRBJ2-7 TRBV11-2 NA TGTGCCAGCAGCCCTACTCTTCACGAGCAGTACTTC CASSPTLHEQYF
NA TRBJ2-3 TRBV7-9 NA TGTGCCAGCAGCCCCGTGGTAGCGGCAGATACGCAGTATTTT CASSPVVAADTQYF
few TRBJ2-2 TRBV20-1 TRBD1 TGCAGTGCACAGAATCGACAGGGGGCCGGGGAGCTGTTTTTT CSAQNRQGAGELFF
many TRBJ1-5 TRBV28 NA TGTGCCAGCAGAGTTAGGGGTCTTAGCAATCAGCCCCAGCATTTT CASRVRGLSNQPQHF
few TRBJ1-1 TRBV11-1 NA TGTGCCAGCAGCCCCGAACACGGGGACACTGAAGCTTTCTTT CASSPEHGDTEAFF
NA TRBJ2-3 TRBV7-2 NA TGTGCCAGCAGCTTAGGCCAGACAGATACGCAGTATTTT CASSLGQTDTQYF
few TRBJ1-2 TRBV20-1 NA TGCAGTGCTAGAGATTTTATAGGGGGCTATGGCTACACCTTC CSARDFIGGYGYTF
many TRBJ2-1 TRBV20-1 TRBD2 TGCAGTGCTCCAAAGCCCTCTAGCGGGGGGCAGCGAGAGCAGTTCTTC CSAPKPSSGGQREQFF
NA TRBJ2-5 TRBV7-9 NA TGTGCCAGCAGCCACGTCAGGATGTACCAAGAGACCCAGTACTTC CASSHVRMYQETQYF
few TRBJ2-5 TRBV12-3/TRBV12-4 NA TGTGCCAGCAGTCCAACGGTTCGGGCGACCCAGTACTTC CASSPTVRATQYF
many TRBJ2-1 TRBV18 NA TGTGCCAGCTCACCCTTCCAGGGTGCAGCAGCCAATGAGCAGTTCTTC CASSPFQGAAANEQFF
many TRBJ1-5 TRBV12-3/TRBV12-4 NA TGTGCCAGCAGTTCGGAAGGGGGAATCCAGCCCCAGCATTTT CASSSEGGIQPQHF
few TRBJ2-2 TRBV7-6 NA TGTGCCAGCAGATCCCTTTTGAACACCGGGGAGCCGTTTTTT CASRSLLNTGEPFF
NA TRBJ1-2 TRBV19 NA TGTGCGGGGTCGGACAGTTATGGCTACACCTTC CAGSDSYGYTF
many TRBJ2-1 TRBV7-6 NA TGTGCCAGCAGCTCCACCGGGAATGAGCAGTTCTTC CASSSTGNEQFF
many TRBJ2-7 TRBV11-2 NA TGTGCCAGCAGCCGCGAATCCTACGAGCAGTACTTC CASSRESYEQYF
many TRBJ1-1 TRBV6-2/TRBV6-3 TRBD1 TGTGCCAGCAGTACGATCCGACAGGGCGAAGCTTTCTTT CASSTIRQGEAFF
many TRBJ2-7 TRBV7-9 NA TGTGCCAGCAGCCGGATTGCCCTCTACGAGCAGTACTTC CASSRIALYEQYF
many TRBJ2-5 TRBV20-1 NA TGCAGTGCTAGAGATCGGCAGCAAGAGACCCAGTACTTC CSARDRQQETQYF
NA TRBJ2-7 TRBV4-1 NA TGCGCCAGCAGCCACTACCGGTGGGAGCAGTACTTC CASSHYRWEQYF
many TRBJ2-5 TRBV30 TRBD2 TGTGCCTGGAGTCTCCTAGCGGGGAAGTACTTC CAWSLLAGKYF
many TRBJ2-3 TRBV5-1 NA TGCGCCAGCAGCTTGGGTTCCCCATTTTCGGATACGCAGTATTTT CASSLGSPFSDTQYF
many TRBJ2-7 TRBV20-1 NA TGCAGTGCTAGCCGGGACCACGAGCAGTACTTC CSASRDHEQYF
many TRBJ1-1 TRBV29-1 NA TGCAGCGTTGATCGCTATTCTGAAGCTTTCTTT CSVDRYSEAFF
many TRBJ2-7 TRBV5-1 NA TGCGCCAGCAGCTTGGCACAGGTGGGTGGGGAGCAGTACTTC CASSLAQVGGEQYF
many TRBJ2-7 TRBV10-3 NA TGTGCCATCAGTGAGGCGTACCTAAGTGATACAAGCTCCTACGAGCAGTACTTC CAISEAYLSDTSSYEQYF
many TRBJ2-2 TRBV5-1 NA TGCGCCAGCAGCTTCTATGTCACCGGGGAGCTGTTTTTT CASSFYVTGELFF
many TRBJ2-3 TRBV10-2 TRBD1 TGCGCCAGCAGCGGCGGACAGGCAAACACAGATACGCAGTATTTT CASSGGQANTDTQYF
few TRBJ2-5 TRBV7-9 NA TGTGCCAGCAGCCTAAGGGGCGGTGGAGAGACCCAGTACTTC CASSLRGGGETQYF
many TRBJ1-5 TRBV6-5 NA TGTGCCAGCAGTTCCGGGAGTACCGATCAGCCCCAGCATTTT CASSSGSTDQPQHF
NA TRBJ1-5 TRBV15 NA TGTGCCACCAGCAGAGCCCCCCAGGACACAGGAAAGCTCCATCAGCCCCAGCATTTT CATSRAPQDTGKLHQPQHF
many TRBJ1-6 TRBV10-3 NA TGTGCCATCAGTGAGTCGAATCTGGGCAGCACCCTCTCCTATAATTCACCCCTCCACTTT CAISESNLGSTLSYNSPLHF
few TRBJ2-7 TRBV7-8 TRBD1 TGTGCCAGCAGCCTGGGACAGGGGAACCACGAGCAGTACTTC CASSLGQGNHEQYF
many TRBJ2-2 TRBV29-1 NA TGCAGCGTTGAAGGAGGGGATAGCACCGGGGAGCTGTTTTTT CSVEGGDSTGELFF
many TRBJ2-7 TRBV3-1 TRBD1 TGTGCCAGCAGCCGGACAGGGGTTCACCTTGGGCGAGAGCAGTACTTC CASSRTGVHLGREQYF
NA TRBJ2-6 TRBV19 NA TGTGCCAGTAGCGGCCGGGACAACCCCTCGGGGGCCAACGTCCTGACTTTC CASSGRDNPSGANVLTF
NA TRBJ2-7 TRBV7-2 NA TGTGGCAGTGTACAAGGGCCAACCTACGAGCAGTACTTC CGSVQGPTYEQYF
many TRBJ1-2 TRBV30 NA TGTGCCTGGAGTGTACGTCTGGGGAGCTATGGCTACACCTTC CAWSVRLGSYGYTF
many TRBJ1-2 TRBV29-1 TRBD1 TGCAGCGTTGCTGAGGCTCAGGGGGCGGGCTACACCTTC CSVAEAQGAGYTF
many TRBJ1-1 TRBV29-1 NA TGCAGCGTTCCCCTTGGGACGGCTGAAGCTTTCTTT CSVPLGTAEAFF
many TRBJ2-2 TRBV7-3 NA TGTGCCAGCAGCGTCCAGCAGAACACCGGGGAGCTGTTTTTT CASSVQQNTGELFF
many TRBJ1-6 TRBV5-1 NA TGCGCCAGCAGCTCCGGGAGTGGGCCCCTCCACTTT CASSSGSGPLHF
many TRBJ2-3 TRBV9 NA TGTGCCAGCAGCGTGGACCAGCTAGGCACAGATACGCAGTATTTT CASSVDQLGTDTQYF
NA TRBJ2-5 TRBV20-1 TRBD2 TGCAGTGCTCGCTATAGCGGGGGTCAAGAGACCCAGTACTTC CSARYSGGQETQYF
few TRBJ1-1 TRBV20-1 NA TGCAGTGCTAGGACATTTTCCCGTGATGGAGCTTTCTTT CSARTFSRDGAFF
many TRBJ2-4 TRBV11-2 NA TGTGCCAGCAGCTTAGACCTGCTAAACATTCAGTACTTC CASSLDLLNIQYF
many TRBJ1-1 TRBV10-2 NA TGCGCCAGCAGTGAGCAGGGAAACACTGAAGCTTTCTTT CASSEQGNTEAFF
NA TRBJ2-3 TRBV9 TRBD1 TGTGCCAGCAGTCCGGGACAGCGCACAGATACGCAGTATTTT CASSPGQRTDTQYF